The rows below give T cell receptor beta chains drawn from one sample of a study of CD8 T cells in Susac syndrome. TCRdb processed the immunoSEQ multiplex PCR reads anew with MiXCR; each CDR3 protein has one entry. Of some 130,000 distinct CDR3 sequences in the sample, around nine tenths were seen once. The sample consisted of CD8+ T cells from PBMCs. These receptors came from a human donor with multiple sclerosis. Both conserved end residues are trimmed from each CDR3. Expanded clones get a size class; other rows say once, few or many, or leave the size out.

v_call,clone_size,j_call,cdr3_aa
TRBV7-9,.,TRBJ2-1,ASSFLSGTFSNEQF
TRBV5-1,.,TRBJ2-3,ASSLGTGTEEDTQY
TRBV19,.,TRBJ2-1,ASSMGHGSYNEQF
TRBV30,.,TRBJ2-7,AWSTTGDEQY
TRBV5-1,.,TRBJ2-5,ASSQMGQPRETQY
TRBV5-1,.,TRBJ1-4,ASSFRWDGNEKLF
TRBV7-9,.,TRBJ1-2,ASFFGTGGVDGYT
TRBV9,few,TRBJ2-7,ASSPTGTDYEQY
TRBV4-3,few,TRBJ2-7,ASSQAGTGRWEQY
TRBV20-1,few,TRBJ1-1,SARRRADTEAF
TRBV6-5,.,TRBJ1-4,ASSYGEGNEKLF
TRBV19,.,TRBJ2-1,ASSISGGGPSGFYNEQF
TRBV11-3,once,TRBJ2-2,ASSTRTGNPGELF
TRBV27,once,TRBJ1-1,ASSLSQGMNTEAF
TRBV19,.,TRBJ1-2,ASSIGVFGYT
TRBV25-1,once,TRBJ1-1,ASSNLGQWGWTEAF
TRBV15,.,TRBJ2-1,ATSTSVWNYNEQF
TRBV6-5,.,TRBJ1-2,ASSPSSDGYT
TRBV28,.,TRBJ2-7,ASSSKSILAGGHEQY
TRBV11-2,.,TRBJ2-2,ASSSFGTGVLAGELF
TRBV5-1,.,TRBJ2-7,ASKGLAGGPLHEQY
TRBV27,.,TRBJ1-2,ASSAIWTGALGYT
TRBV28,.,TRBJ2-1,ASSFRLASPGINEQF
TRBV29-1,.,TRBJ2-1,SVNRAAVGYEQF
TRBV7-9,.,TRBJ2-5,ASTSGLGKETQY
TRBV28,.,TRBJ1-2,ASSESTGYGYT
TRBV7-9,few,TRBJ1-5,ASSQWEANQPQH
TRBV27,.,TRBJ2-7,ASSLSLAGKYEQY
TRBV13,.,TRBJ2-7,ASSPRSGYEQY
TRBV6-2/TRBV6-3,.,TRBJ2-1,ASSGKVRPNNEQF
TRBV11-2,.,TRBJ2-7,ASSLAGPVSEQY
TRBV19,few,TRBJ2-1,ASSIGGIEQF
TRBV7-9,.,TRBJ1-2,ASSSSNAGAVANYGYT
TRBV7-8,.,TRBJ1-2,ASSLDRGPGYGYT
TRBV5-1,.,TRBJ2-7,ASSNGDSASYEQY
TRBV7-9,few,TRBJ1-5,ASSFDGHSNQPQH
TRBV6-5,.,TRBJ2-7,ASSYSASEQRSPYEQY
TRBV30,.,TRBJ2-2,AWSVFEELF
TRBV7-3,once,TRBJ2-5,ASSEGLAGQETQY
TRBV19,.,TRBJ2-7,ASSSGTKYYEQY
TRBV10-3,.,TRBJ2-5,AISGRYREGSGETQY
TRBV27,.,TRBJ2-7,ASSPQGDEQY
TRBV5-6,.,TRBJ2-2,ASSLILNTGELF
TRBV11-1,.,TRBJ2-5,ASGSTGGTGETQY
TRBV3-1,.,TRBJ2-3,ASSQVSSTDTQY
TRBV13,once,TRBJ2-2,ASSDTGLATTGELF
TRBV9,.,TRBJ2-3,ASSVSSDTQY
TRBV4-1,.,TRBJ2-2,ASRLNTGLPLSNTGELF
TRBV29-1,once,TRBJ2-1,SVEDLKREGLLDEQF
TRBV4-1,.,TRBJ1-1,ASSQTDRDTEAF
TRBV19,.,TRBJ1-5,ASSTGPQGGQPQH
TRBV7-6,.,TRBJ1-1,ASSPKQGVNTEAF
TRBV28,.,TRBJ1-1,ASSLIGGSAF
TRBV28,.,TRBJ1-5,ASRKETLSNQPQH
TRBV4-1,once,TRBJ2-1,ASSRMTGVSYNEQF
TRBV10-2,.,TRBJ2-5,ASSLAGGLQETQY
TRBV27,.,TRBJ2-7,ASSLEGEDDEQY
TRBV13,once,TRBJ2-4,ASSSRDALKNIQY
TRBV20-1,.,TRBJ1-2,SAREGQDYGYT